This T cell receptor (beta chain) was sequenced in a study of immune evolution from preneoplasia to lung adenocarcinoma (dated by TCRdb to the early 2020s). In terms of the full investigation: HLA loss of heterozygosity was seen in roughly 6.6%, 14% and 36% of AIS, MIA and ADC lesions, and in no AAH lesions. The study combined immune gene expression, TCR sequencing and multiplex immunofluorescence to profile immune contexture across lung adenocarcinoma precursors and invasive adenocarcinoma. Resected precursor lesions (AAH, AIS, MIA) and invasive adenocarcinomas were compared with paired morphologically normal lung tissue. Sample size was based on specimen availability rather than a prior power calculation. Whole exome sequencing and methylation data from the same cohort of nodules were integrated with the immune data. The overall cohort was made up of 53 patients with pulmonary nodules who had surgical resection. The TCR sequencing data were obtained from 45 to 55 patients. It was reported in the study that 95 to 120 samples were used for TCR sequencing. POLYSOLVER was used to infer class I HLA alleles from exome data, and LOHHLA was used to detect allele-specific HLA loss.

The patients had resection in Japan or China between about 2013 and 2018. The histologic diagnosis of each case was independently confirmed on H&E slides by two lung cancer pathologists. To enrich premalignant or tumor cells for nucleic acid extraction, macro-dissection was performed after pathologic assessment. DNA was isolated from FFPE tissue using the AllPrep DNA/RNA FFPE Kit. Based on the germline V gene, the CDR1 and CDR2 sequences are KGHSH and LQKENI. Trimming costs V 2 bases and J 2 bases, and their ends lie 3 bases apart. The CDR3 numbers 13 residues from cysteine through phenylalanine. The only DNA kept is the CDR3, 39 bases in frame from the first base. What the research found in general, with its limitations: The findings reflected association rather than direct causation, and larger cohorts with long-term follow-up and longitudinal biopsies were considered necessary. The highest T cell clonality was observed in KRAS-mutant nodules compared with EGFR-mutant or double wild-type lesions. All patients were from Japan and China, so applicability to Western populations was uncertain. Clonality was highest in normal lung, while later-stage lesions appeared to show lower clonality but higher T cell density and diversity. The highest top T cell clone frequencies were observed in normal lung, and a progressive decrease in top T cell clone frequencies appeared to occur from AAH through AIS, MIA and invasive adenocarcinoma.

Using the immunoSEQ hsTCRbeta Kit, TCR beta CDR3 regions were sequenced from DNA. In the original analysis: TCR sequencing data were analysed with the ImmunoSEQ Analyzer. T cell clonality was defined as 1 minus Pielou's evenness, as computed on productive rearrangements. To measure T cell diversity, the inverse Simpson index was applied to productive templates. T cell density was TCR beta template counts normalized to usable DNA, estimated by amplifying and sequencing housekeeping genes. Two-sided Kruskal-Wallis tests were used to compare TCR metrics across histologic stages. TCRdb carries this immuneACCESS record with in-frame sequences only. Its versions omit some clonotypes, under half of them owing to an unresolved V gene in the studies checked, with the rest unexplained. V, J and clone size are taken as reported in that table, and D and trimming were inferred from the DNA itself. For this sample the table gives 20,000 to 25,000 clones, of which approximately 75% were detected only once. The ten largest clones represent over 5% of the sample.

This clone was recorded once. This clone's antigen is unknown. There are no base qualities to consult, and no much larger clone falls within one base. The material sequenced was FFPE invasive lung adenocarcinoma tissue. The cell subset or site tag for this specimen amounts to: frankly invasive lung adenocarcinoma (ADC). The source is a person between 55 and 69 years old with lung adenocarcinoma. Recombination connected TRBV18 to TRBJ2-2; the D gene cannot be named for sure. The CDR3 region: CASSPGNTGELFF. The nucleotide sequence is TGTGCCAGCTCACCAGGAAACACCGGGGAGCTGTTTTTT.